A single sample is the source of the 23 T cell receptor beta chains below, sequenced in a study of beta chain features in type 1 diabetes. General study results and limits: All four CD4+ subsets of Type 1 diabetes patients contained TCRB CDR3s that were moderately but significantly shorter.

The antigens of these receptors remain unknown. All of the isolated RNA was reverse transcribed, so expressed TCRB transcripts were sequenced. Only in-frame clones appear in the TCRdb table, and some are missing; sequencing was by immunoSEQ multiplex PCR. The table shows 300,000 or so clones, with roughly 8.8% occurring only once. What was sequenced was central memory CD4+ T cells from blood. All receptors derive from a man in his thirties or forties with type 1 diabetes.

J is TRBJ2-5 and V is TRBV5-4, with 10 bases fitting TRBD2. Germline lookup yields CDR1 SGHNT and CDR2 YYREEE (reference sequence). The CDR3 runs to 16 residues. V lost 4 bases to trimming and J lost 1 base; unmatched junction nucleotides: 7. As DNA, the CDR3 is TGTGCCAGCAGCCAAGGAGCTAGCGGGGGCCAAGAGACCCAGTACTTC. This sequence encodes CASSQGASGGQETQYF. The full variable domain, rest sourced from reference TRBV5-4 and TRBJ2-5, is ETGVTQSPTHLIKTRGQQVTLRCSSQSGHNTVSWYQQALGQGPQFIFQYYREEENGRGNFPPRFSGLQFPNYSSELNVNALELDDSALYLCASSQGASGGQETQYFGPGTRLLVL.

The chain links TRBV9 to TRBJ2-3; 7 bases are a match to TRBD1. In germline, CDR1 is SGDLS, CDR2 YYNGEE. CDR3 size: 18 residues. Trimming cost V 2 bases and J 1 base; bases outside gene matches: 13. In DNA, the CDR3 is TGTGCCAGCAGCGTGCGCCCCCCGGGACAGTATCGCACAGATACGCAGTATTTT. It is translated as CASSVRPPGQYRTDTQYF. The full variable domain, completed using reference TRBV9 and TRBJ2-3, is DSGVTQTPKHLITATGQRVTLRCSPRSGDLSVYWYQQSLDQGLQFLIQYYNGEERAKGNILERFSAQQFPDLHSELNLSSLELGDSALYFCASSVRPPGQYRTDTQYFGPGTRLTVL.

This clone was observed a handful of times. The chain's CDR3 is CASSYRAAYEQYF. CDR3 nucleotides: TGTGCCAGTAGTTACAGGGCGGCGTACGAGCAGTACTTC. The V and J genes are TRBV19 and TRBJ2-7, with D possibly being TRBD1 (6 bases). V was shortened by 5 bases and J by 4 bases, with 12 bases between the two germline ends. Germline V lookup: CDR1 LNHDA, CDR2 SQIVND (reference sequence). CDR3 length: 13 residues.

The V call is TRBV11-1, the J call TRBJ1-4; 7 nucleotides line up with TRBD1. The CDR3 has 13 residues. V shed 8 bases and J 8 bases; nucleotides not matched to a gene: 8. The V gene's germline CDR1 is SGHAT and CDR2 FQDESV (reference sequence). CDR3 in DNA: TGTGCCAGCGAGGGACAGTCAAAGGAAAAACTGTTTTTT. Translating gives CASEGQSKEKLFF.

This clone came up a few times. The chain links TRBV7-2 to TRBJ2-7, with 11 bases aligning to TRBD1. The CDR3 extends over 14 amino acids. With V trimmed by 5 bases and J by 5 bases, 5 bases remained unmatched. Per the germline V gene, CDR1 is SGHTA and CDR2 is FQGNSA. The CDR3 nucleotides read TGTGCCAGCAGCCTCTCGGGACAGGGGGACGAGCAGTACTTC. Its protein product is CASSLSGQGDEQYF.

The chain is built from TRBV30 and TRBJ1-2; the D is unclear. CDR1 and CDR2 (germline): GTSNPN, SVGIG (reference sequence). The germline V and J ends were trimmed by 2 bases and 1 base, with 11 bases remaining between them. This CDR3 has 14 residues. The CDR3: CAWSQEPFNYGYTF. CDR3 nucleotide sequence: TGTGCCTGGAGTCAGGAACCGTTTAACTATGGCTACACCTTC. Supplemented by reference TRBV30 and TRBJ1-2, the full variable domain reads SQTIHQWPATLVQPVGSPLSLECTVEGTSNPNLYWYRQAAGRGLQLLFYSVGIGQISSEVPQNLSASRPQDRQFILSSKKLLLSDSGFYLCAWSQEPFNYGYTFGSGTRLTVV.

The chain combines TRBV2 with TRBJ2-2, with D possibly being TRBD1 (6 bases). From germline, CDR1 is SNHLY and CDR2 FYNNEI. The CDR3 spans 15 residues. The ends were cut back, 4 bases at V and 1 base at J, with 10 bases in the middle. CDR3 in DNA: TGTGCCAGCAGTGTGAGGGACAAGAACACCGGGGAGCTGTTTTTT. This encodes CASSVRDKNTGELFF.

This chain joins TRBV28 and TRBJ2-5, with a tentative D call TRBD2 (7 bases). Trimming stripped 7 bases from V and 1 base from J, with 13 bases between. In germline, CDR1 is MDHEN, CDR2 SYDVKM. The CDR3 is 14 residues long. CDR3 residues: CASTVGGGQETQYF. CDR3 coding DNA: TGTGCCAGCACCGTAGGGGGGGGCCAAGAGACCCAGTACTTC.

As DNA, the CDR3 is TGTGCCAGCATGCGTAAGGGGCGGACTGAAGCTTTCTTT. Protein product: CASMRKGRTEAFF. This sequence joins TRBV10-3 and TRBJ1-1; TRBD1 might be the D (5 bases). The V gene's germline CDR1 is ENHRY and CDR2 SYGVKD. This CDR3 has 13 residues. V gave up 10 bases and J gave up 5 bases, with 17 bases separating them.

This clone was found a few times. The chain uses TRBV10-1 and TRBJ1-5, with TRBD1 matching over 8 bases. The CDR3 runs 17 residues. With 3 bases clipped from V and 5 bases from J, the junction kept 12 bases outside the gene matches. Per germline, CDR1 WNHNN and CDR2 SYGVQD (reference sequence). The DNA of the CDR3 is TGCGCCAGCAGTGATAAGCCCCAGTGGACAGGGCATCAGCCCCAGCATTTT. The encoded protein is CASSDKPQWTGHQPQHF.

This clone appeared a few times. The CDR3 loop reads CASSEGSGDGYTF. The CDR3 region has the DNA TGTGCCAGCAGTGAAGGTTCCGGGGATGGCTACACCTTC. The V call is TRBV6-5, the J call TRBJ1-2; D remains ambiguous. This CDR3 contains 13 residues. With 5 bases removed from V and 6 bases from J, the gap between germline ends came to 13 bases. Per the germline V gene, CDR1 is MNHEY and CDR2 is SVGAGI.

In its sample, this clone was seen many times. J is TRBJ2-7 and V is TRBV18, with TRBD2 identical over 9 bases. CDR1 and CDR2 (germline): KGHSH, LQKENI. This CDR3 is 16 amino acids long. J gave up 6 bases and V 3 bases, and 12 bases lay outside the gene matches. CDR3 sequence reads: CASSPPQGGGAGEQYF. The CDR3 nucleotides are TGTGCCAGCTCACCCCCCCAGGGCGGGGGGGCAGGCGAGCAGTACTTC.

This clone was seen ten or more times. The CDR3 here is CASSPSGGILDSPLHF. The CDR3 DNA is TGTGCCAGCAGTCCTTCAGGTGGGATACTTGATTCACCCCTCCACTTT. The chain carries TRBV28 and TRBJ1-6; D gene uncertain. The CDR3 has 16 residues. Germline assignment: CDR1 MDHEN and CDR2 SYDVKM. V gave up 5 bases and J gave up 8 bases, with 19 bases separating them.

The DNA of the CDR3 is TGCGCCAGCAGCCAAGATCGGGACAGGTCCTATGGCTACACCTTC. It is translated as CASSQDRDRSYGYTF. The chain couples TRBV4-3 to TRBJ1-2; 8 nucleotides line up with TRBD1. Germline V CDR1 and CDR2: LGHNA, YSLEER. Losses at the gene ends were 0 bases for V and 4 bases for J; bases not matched to a gene: 4. The CDR3 has 15 residues.

The V and J genes are TRBV5-6 and TRBJ1-2; TRBD1 matches at 9 bases. From germline, CDR1 is SGHDT and CDR2 YYEEEE. Losses at the gene ends were 3 bases for V and 3 bases for J; bases not matched to a gene: 6. This CDR3 comprises 15 residues. The CDR3 sequence: CASSYRDRADYGYTF. Written as DNA, the CDR3 is TGTGCCAGCAGCTACCGGGACAGGGCGGACTATGGCTACACCTTC.

V and J are TRBV15 and TRBJ2-1; a weak D match, TRBD2 (6 bases). V was pared by 1 base and J by 8 bases, with 9 bases between. The CDR3 sequence is 13 residues long. Germline V gives CDR1 LNHNV, CDR2 YYDKDF (reference sequence). The CDR3, as DNA: TGTGCCACCAGCAGAGGTGGCGGGGATGAGCAGTTCTTC. It encodes CATSRGGGDEQFF. Full variable domain (remainder filled in from reference TRBV15 and TRBJ2-1): DAMVIQNPRYQVTQFGKPVTLSCSQTLNHNVMYWYQQKSSQAPKLLFHYYDKDFNNEADTPDNFQSRRPNTSFCFLDIRSPGLGDTAMYLCATSRGGGDEQFFGPGTRLTVL.

The J gene is TRBJ2-5, the V gene TRBV7-2; possible D gene TRBD2, 7 bases. This CDR3 is built from 14 residues. Trimming left V 4 bases short and J 4 bases short, with 13 bases between. Germline CDR1 reads SGHTA; CDR2 reads FQGNSA. CDR3 nucleotide sequence: TGTGCCAGCAGCTCCCCGGGGGGCGGAGAGACCCAGTACTTC. Amino acids: CASSSPGGGETQYF. Variable domain in full (rest from reference TRBV7-2 and TRBJ2-5): GAGVSQSPSNKVTEKGKDVELRCDPISGHTALYWYRQSLGQGLEFLIYFQGNSAPDKSGLPSDRFSAERTGGSVSTLTIQRTQQEDSAVYLCASSSPGGGETQYFGPGTRLLVL.

This clone was counted a few times. This chain joins TRBV6-5 and TRBJ2-4, with D perhaps matching TRBD2 (5 bases). Germline V gene data show CDR1 as MNHEY and CDR2 as SVGAGI. CDR3 length: 16 amino acids. The V and J ends lost 0 bases and 6 bases respectively, with 15 bases between them. The CDR3 sequence: CASSYSTPSGGNIQYF. The CDR3 DNA sequence: TGTGCCAGCAGTTACTCGACCCCGTCTGGAGGAAACATTCAGTACTTC.

This clone was detected only a few times. The chain is built from TRBV9 and TRBJ2-4, with D maybe TRBD1 (6 bases). With 2 bases removed from V and 0 bases from J, the gap between germline ends came to 21 bases. The CDR3 has 19 residues. Germline V gives CDR1 SGDLS, CDR2 YYNGEE. The CDR3 sequence is CASSVDRGGQQLAKNIQYF. The DNA of the CDR3 is TGTGCCAGCAGCGTTGATCGTGGTGGACAGCAGTTAGCCAAAAACATTCAGTACTTC.

The rearrangement uses TRBV6-6 and TRBJ2-7; 7 bases are a match to TRBD1. Per germline, CDR1 MNHNY and CDR2 SVGAGI (reference sequence). The trim removed 7 bases at V and 4 bases at J, leaving 10 bases unmatched. The CDR3 runs 14 residues. The CDR3 here is CASKRDSKLYEQYF. The DNA for the CDR3 is TGTGCCAGCAAACGGGACAGTAAGTTATACGAGCAGTACTTC.

The V call is TRBV4-3, the J call TRBJ2-3; 11 positions agree with TRBD2. The germline gives CDR1 LGHNA, CDR2 YSLEER. Trimming cost V 1 base and J 3 bases; bases outside gene matches: 6. The CDR3 sequence is 17 residues long. DNA for the CDR3: TGCGCCAGCAGCCAAGGATATAGCGGGGGGGCTACAGATACGCAGTATTTT. Residues: CASSQGYSGGATDTQYF.

The chain links TRBV28 to TRBJ2-7; 9 bases are shared with TRBD1. CDR3 length: 16 residues. In germline, CDR1 is MDHEN, CDR2 SYDVKM. V shed 1 base, J shed 0 bases, and the junction held 4 bases outside the gene matches. The CDR3, as DNA: TGTGCCAGCAGTTTATTGACAGGGGGTAGCTCCTACGAGCAGTACTTC. This translates into CASSLLTGGSSYEQYF.

The chain employs TRBV7-2 and TRBJ2-7, with D perhaps TRBD1 (6 bases). V was trimmed by 5 bases and J by 3 bases, leaving 14 bases between them. The CDR3 is 14 residues long. Germline-derived CDR1 and CDR2 are SGHTA and FQGNSA. The CDR3: CASSTGRGDYEQYF. The CDR3, as DNA: TGTGCCAGCAGCACAGGCAGGGGCGACTACGAGCAGTACTTC.